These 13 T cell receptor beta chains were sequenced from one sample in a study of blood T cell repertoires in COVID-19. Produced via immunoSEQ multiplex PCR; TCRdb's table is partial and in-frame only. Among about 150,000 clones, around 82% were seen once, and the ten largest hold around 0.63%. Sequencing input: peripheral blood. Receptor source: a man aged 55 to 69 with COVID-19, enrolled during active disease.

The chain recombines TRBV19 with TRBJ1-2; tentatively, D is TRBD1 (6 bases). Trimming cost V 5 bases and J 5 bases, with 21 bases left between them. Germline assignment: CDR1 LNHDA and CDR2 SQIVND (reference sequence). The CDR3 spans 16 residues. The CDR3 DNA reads TGTGCCAGTAGTTCAACACTCCTTACAGGGCGATATGGCTACACCTTC. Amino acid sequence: CASSSTLLTGRYGYTF.

The CDR3 is CASSIGGDQPQHF. The CDR3 DNA reads TGTGCCAGTAGTATAGGGGGGGACCAGCCCCAGCATTTT. This chain joins TRBV19 and TRBJ1-5, with D perhaps matching TRBD1 (5 bases). This CDR3 region has 13 residues. Germline values: CDR1 LNHDA, CDR2 SQIVND (reference sequence). V lost 1 base, J lost 7 bases, and 8 bases lay in between. Looking up the rest from reference TRBV19 and TRBJ1-5 gives the full variable domain: DGGITQSPKYLFRKEGQNVTLSCEQNLNHDAMYWYRQDPGQGLRLIYYSQIVNDFQKGDIAEGYSVSREKKESFPLTVTSAQKNPTAFYLCASSIGGDQPQHFGDGTRLSIL.

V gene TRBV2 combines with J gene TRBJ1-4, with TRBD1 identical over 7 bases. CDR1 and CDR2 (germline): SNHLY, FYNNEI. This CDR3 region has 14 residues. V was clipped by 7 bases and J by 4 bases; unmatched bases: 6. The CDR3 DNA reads TGTGCCAGCATTTCGACAGGGAATAATGAAAAACTGTTTTTT. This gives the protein CASISTGNNEKLFF.

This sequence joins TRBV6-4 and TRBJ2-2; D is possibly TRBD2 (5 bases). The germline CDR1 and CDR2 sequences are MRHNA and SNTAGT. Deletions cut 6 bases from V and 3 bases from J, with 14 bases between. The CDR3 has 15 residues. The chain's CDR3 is CASSTTYGDTGELFF. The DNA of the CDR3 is TGTGCCAGCAGCACAACCTACGGGGACACCGGGGAGCTGTTTTTT.

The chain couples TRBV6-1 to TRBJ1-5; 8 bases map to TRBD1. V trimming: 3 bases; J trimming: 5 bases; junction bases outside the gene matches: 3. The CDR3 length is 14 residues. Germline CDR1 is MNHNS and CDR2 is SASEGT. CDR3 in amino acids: CASSEDRVDQPQHF. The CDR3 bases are TGTGCCAGCAGTGAGGACAGGGTGGATCAGCCCCAGCATTTT.

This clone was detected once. This chain's CDR3 is CASSISGTGAYEQYF. The CDR3 region has the DNA TGTGCCAGTAGTATATCCGGGACAGGGGCCTACGAGCAGTACTTC. This rearrangement joins TRBV19 to TRBJ2-7, with 10 bases aligning to TRBD1. V trimming: 2 bases; J trimming: 2 bases; junction bases outside the gene matches: 3. Germline V gene data show CDR1 as LNHDA and CDR2 as SQIVND (reference sequence). The CDR3 totals 15 residues.

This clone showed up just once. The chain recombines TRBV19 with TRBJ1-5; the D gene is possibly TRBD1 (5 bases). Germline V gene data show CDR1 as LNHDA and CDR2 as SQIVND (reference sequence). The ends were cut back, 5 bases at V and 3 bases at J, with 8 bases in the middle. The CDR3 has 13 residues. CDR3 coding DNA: TGTGCCAGTAGTGACAGACCCAATCAGCCCCAGCATTTT. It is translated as CASSDRPNQPQHF.

In nucleotides, the CDR3 is TGTGCCAGCAGCTTCGGGGCAGGGGGCGCGAAGACCCAGTACTTC. This encodes CASSFGAGGAKTQYF. The genes are TRBV5-5 and TRBJ2-5; 8 bases match TRBD1. V lost 2 bases to trimming and J lost 6 bases; unmatched junction nucleotides: 9. Germline CDR1 and CDR2: SGHKS and YYEKEE (reference sequence). The CDR3 is made up of 15 amino acids.

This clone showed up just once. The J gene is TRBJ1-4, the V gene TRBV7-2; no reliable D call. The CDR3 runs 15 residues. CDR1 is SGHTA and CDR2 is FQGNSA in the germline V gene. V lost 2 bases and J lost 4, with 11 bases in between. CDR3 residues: CASSLQSGNNEKLFF. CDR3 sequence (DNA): TGTGCCAGCAGCTTACAATCGGGGAATAATGAAAAACTGTTTTTT.

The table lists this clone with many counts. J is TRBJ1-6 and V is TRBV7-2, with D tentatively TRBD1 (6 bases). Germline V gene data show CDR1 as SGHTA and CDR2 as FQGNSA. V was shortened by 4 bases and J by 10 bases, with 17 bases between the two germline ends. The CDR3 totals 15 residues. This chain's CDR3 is CASSSPTDRHSPLHF. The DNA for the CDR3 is TGTGCCAGCAGCTCCCCAACGGACAGACACTCACCCCTCCACTTT.

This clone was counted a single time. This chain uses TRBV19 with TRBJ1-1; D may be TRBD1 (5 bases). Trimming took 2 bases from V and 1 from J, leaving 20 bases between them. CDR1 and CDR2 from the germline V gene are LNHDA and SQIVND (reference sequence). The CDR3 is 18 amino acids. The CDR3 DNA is TGTGCCAGTAGTATATCGGCCAGGGCCTTAGGCGGGAACACTGAAGCTTTCTTT. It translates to CASSISARALGGNTEAFF.

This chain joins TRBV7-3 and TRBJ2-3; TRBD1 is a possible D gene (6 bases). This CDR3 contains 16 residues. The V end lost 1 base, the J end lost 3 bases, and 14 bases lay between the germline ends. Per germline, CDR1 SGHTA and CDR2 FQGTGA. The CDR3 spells CASSLMAGQGTDTQYF. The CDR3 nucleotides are TGTGCCAGCAGCTTAATGGCGGGCCAGGGGACAGATACGCAGTATTTT.

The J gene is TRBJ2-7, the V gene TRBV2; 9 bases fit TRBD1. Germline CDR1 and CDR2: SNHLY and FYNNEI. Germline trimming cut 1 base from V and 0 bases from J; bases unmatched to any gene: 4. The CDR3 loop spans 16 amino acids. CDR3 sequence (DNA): TGTGCCAGCAGTGAAGTAGGGACAGGGTTCTCCTACGAGCAGTACTTC. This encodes CASSEVGTGFSYEQYF.